This T cell receptor (beta chain) was identified in a study of low-dose radiotherapy and immunotherapy resistance in tumors. Study summary: Cohort 1 received 0.5 Gy per fraction every 2 weeks, totaling 6.5 Gy.

TRAV- and TRBV-specific primers were used for first-strand cDNA, which covered alpha and beta chains. Using a constant-region primer together with a V-primer adapter, TCRs were subjected to around 20 PCR cycles of amplification. TCRdb re-analysed the reads in MiXCR, keeping a single row per CDR3 protein. The sample yields approximately 100,000 distinct CDR3 sequences, 20% to 25% seen once. This clonotype was observed many times. Germline CDR1 and CDR2: WNHNN and SYGVQD (reference sequence). V lost 3 bases to trimming and J lost 7 bases; unmatched junction nucleotides: 5. This CDR3 spans 13 amino acids. Described time point: after trial treatment. Documented treatment: LDRT plus nivolumab, ipilimumab, low-dose cyclophosphamide and aspirin (RACIN trial). Donors were given nivolumab, ipilimumab, aspirin, low-dose cyclophosphamide and low-dose radiotherapy.

This clonotype was obtained from a male donor with prostate cancer. The material sequenced was PBMCs, taken after low-dose radiotherapy plus immunotherapy. V usage is TRBV10-1 and J usage is TRBJ2-5; 7 bases map to TRBD1. In nucleotides, the CDR3 is TGCGCCAGCAGTGACGGACAGGACGGGACCCAGTACTTC. This codes for CASSDGQDGTQYF.